Listed below are T cell receptor beta chains from one sample, sequenced in a study of blood T cells in healthy people across ages. TCRdb reanalysed the 5' RACE reads using MiXCR and keeps one entry per CDR3 protein. The sample shows fewer than 700,000 distinct CDR3 sequences, around 41% of them seen only once. The sample taken for sequencing was blood. These receptors were taken from a man of 80 years or more in good health. The CDR3 runs from the conserved cysteine through the conserved F or W. D genes are given only for firm matches. Rows may omit the clone size; those that give it use once, few, many or a size class.

CDR3 length | D gene | clone size | J gene | V gene | CDR3 protein | CDR3 DNA
13 | . | . | TRBJ1-6 | TRBV6-1 | CASSRDNNSPLHF | TGTGCCAGCAGCCGGGACAATAATTCACCCCTCCACTTT
14 | . | few | TRBJ1-4 | TRBV28 | CASKVFATNEKLFF | TGTGCCAGCAAGGTCTTTGCAACTAATGAAAAACTGTTTTTT
16 | . | . | TRBJ2-2 | TRBV12-5 | CASVYRGTANTGELFF | TGTGCTAGTGTCTACCGCGGGACAGCGAACACCGGGGAGCTGTTTTTT
15 | . | once | TRBJ1-3 | TRBV5-6 | CASTLLGSGGNTIYF | TGTGCCAGCACCCTCCTGGGGTCGGGAGGAAACACCATATATTTT
16 | TRBD2 | few | TRBJ2-7 | TRBV12-3/TRBV12-4 | CASSPLAGGLSYEQYF | TGTGCCAGCAGTCCCCTAGCGGGGGGGCTCTCCTACGAGCAGTACTTC
13 | . | . | TRBJ2-5 | TRBV30 | CAWSPGPRGTQYF | TGTGCCTGGAGTCCAGGTCCCAGGGGGACCCAGTACTTC
11 | . | few | TRBJ2-5 | TRBV20-1 | CSTGGAETQYF | TGCAGCACTGGGGGGGCTGAGACCCAGTACTTC
15 | TRBD1 | . | TRBJ2-5 | TRBV7-2 | CTSSPGTGLGETQYF | TGTACCAGCAGCCCTGGGACAGGCCTGGGGGAGACCCAGTACTTC
15 | . | . | TRBJ2-1 | TRBV6-1 | CASSVSRQENNEQFF | TGTGCCAGCAGTGTGTCCAGACAGGAGAACAATGAGCAGTTCTTC
14 | TRBD2 | . | TRBJ2-7 | TRBV20-1 | CSAREPGLVHEQYF | TGCAGTGCTAGGGAACCGGGACTAGTGCACGAGCAGTACTTC
16 | TRBD1 | . | TRBJ2-1 | TRBV20-1 | CSARASDRSPYNEQFF | TGCAGTGCTAGGGCCTCGGACAGGTCCCCCTACAATGAGCAGTTCTTC
16 | TRBD1 | . | TRBJ1-1 | TRBV12-3/TRBV12-4 | CASSPGQGKLNTEAFF | TGTGCCAGCAGCCCTGGACAGGGGAAATTGAACACTGAAGCTTTCTTT
17 | TRBD2 | few | TRBJ2-3 | TRBV7-8 | CASSQPSAGGRSDTQYF | TGTGCCAGCAGCCAGCCCTCAGCGGGGGGCAGGTCAGATACGCAGTATTTT
12 | . | . | TRBJ2-2 | TRBV3-1 | CASSHYPGELFF | TGTGCCAGCAGCCACTACCCCGGGGAGCTGTTTTTT
15 | . | few | TRBJ2-5 | TRBV7-8 | CASRAPGGRMDEQYF | TGTGCCAGCAGAGCCCCCGGGGGGCGTATGGATGAGCAGTACTTC
13 | . | few | TRBJ1-1 | TRBV18 | CASSRSMNTEAFF | TGTGCCAGCTCCCGGTCTATGAACACTGAAGCTTTCTTT
16 | . | many | TRBJ2-1 | TRBV4-3 | CASSRSGPVVYNEQFF | TGCGCCAGCAGCCGATCAGGCCCGGTAGTCTACAATGAGCAGTTCTTC